This TCR beta chain was identified in a study of T-cell reconstitution after alpha-beta-depleted transplantation in children. Germline V gene data show CDR1 as ENHRY and CDR2 as SYGVKD. This CDR3 spans 14 amino acids. Trimming took 0 bases from V and 3 from J, leaving 8 bases between them. Preparation of the TCRbeta library used unique molecular identifiers. TCRdb ran MiXCR on the PCR reads and lists one entry per CDR3 protein. Here the sample spans approximately 650,000 distinct CDR3 sequences, around 13% being singletons. Regarding this clonotype: The antigen remains undetermined.

Study-wide results and caveats: T-cell counts and diversity at one year post-transplant came mainly from newly produced T cells.

This chain uses TRBV10-3 with TRBJ2-5; tentatively, D is TRBD1 (6 bases). The sample in question was PBMCs, obtained before TCRalphabeta/CD19-depleted stem cell transplant. The source of this sequence is a girl aged 2 to 9 with congenital amegakaryocytic thrombocytopenia, due to receive a stem cell transplant. The CDR3: CAISESRTEETQYF. DNA of the CDR3: TGTGCCATCAGTGAGTCGCGGACAGAAGAGACCCAGTACTTC.